Below are 17 T cell receptor beta chains sequenced from a single sample in a study of blood T cell repertoires in COVID-19. Clones were sequenced by immunoSEQ multiplex PCR, and TCRdb holds only the in-frame ones, with some missing. This table holds over 300,000 clones, 80% to 90% found once. The sample was PBMCs or T cells enriched from blood (not recorded which). The receptors here all came from a man younger than 40 who had recovered from COVID-19.

The genes are TRBV5-4 and TRBJ2-1; 8 bases map to TRBD2. CDR1 SGHNT and CDR2 YYREEE come from the germline V gene (reference sequence). The CDR3 length is 17 residues. The ends lost 4 bases at V and 2 bases at J; junction bases unmatched: 11. This CDR3 reads CASSPPSGFQTYNEQFF. The CDR3, as DNA: TGTGCCAGCAGCCCCCCTAGCGGGTTCCAGACCTACAATGAGCAGTTCTTC. The full variable domain, in which reference TRBV5-4 and TRBJ2-1 provide the parts outside the CDR3, is ETGVTQSPTHLIKTRGQQVTLRCSSQSGHNTVSWYQQALGQGPQFIFQYYREEENGRGNFPPRFSGLQFPNYSSELNVNALELDDSALYLCASSPPSGFQTYNEQFFGPGTRLTVL.

V gene TRBV19 combines with J gene TRBJ2-7, with 7 nucleotides matching TRBD1. The J segment lost 2 bases and the V segment lost 5 bases, leaving 15 bases of the junction unmatched. Germline assignment: CDR1 LNHDA and CDR2 SQIVND (reference sequence). The CDR3 has 17 residues. The CDR3 DNA reads TGTGCCAGTAGTGCCTCGGGACAGACTCGCCGGCCCTACGAGCAGTACTTC. Amino acids: CASSASGQTRRPYEQYF.

The CDR3 DNA reads as TGTGCCAGCAGCGACGGCAGGGAGGCAGAGACCCAGTACTTC. Amino acids: CASSDGREAETQYF. The V and J genes are TRBV9 and TRBJ2-5; tentative D call: TRBD2 (6 bases). This CDR3 has 14 amino acids. V dropped 3 bases and J dropped 4 bases, with 13 bases sitting between them. Germline V gene lookup returns CDR1 SGDLS and CDR2 YYNGEE.

This rearrangement joins TRBV2 to TRBJ2-1; D is ambiguous. Germline loops: CDR1 SNHLY, CDR2 FYNNEI. The CDR3 spans 12 residues. V shed 3 bases and J shed 9 bases, with 9 bases lying between them. CDR3 residues: CASSDRVGEQFF. As DNA, the CDR3 is TGTGCCAGCAGTGATCGGGTGGGTGAGCAGTTCTTC.

CDR3 in DNA: TGTGCCAGGAGCGGGGGAGAGGTCACCGGGGAGCTGTTTTTT. Protein sequence: CARSGGEVTGELFF. The chain combines TRBV2 with TRBJ2-2; 8 bases match TRBD2. Trimming cost V 9 bases and J 4 bases; bases outside gene matches: 7. The CDR3 is 14 residues long. In germline, CDR1 is SNHLY, CDR2 FYNNEI.

J is TRBJ1-2 and V is TRBV7-9; TRBD1 agrees at 9 bases. The CDR3 consists of 15 residues. Per germline, CDR1 SEHNR and CDR2 FQNEAQ (reference sequence). The V gene end was trimmed by 6 bases and the J gene end by 6 bases; junction bases not matched to a gene: 11. CDR3 in DNA: TGTGCCAGCAGTCAAAGAAGAACAGGGGGCGATGGCTACACCTTC. Translating gives CASSQRRTGGDGYTF.

The chain's CDR3 is CASRRTGGGEQYF. The CDR3 coding sequence is TGTGCCAGCAGAAGGACAGGGGGTGGCGAGCAGTACTTC. The chain combines TRBV12-3 or TRBV12-4 with TRBJ2-7, with TRBD1 matching 10 bases. This CDR3 contains 13 residues. V was pared by 6 bases and J by 6 bases, with 5 bases of the junction left unmatched.

This chain links TRBV6-5 with TRBJ2-5; TRBD2 is a possible D gene (7 bases). The V gene's germline CDR1 is MNHEY and CDR2 SVGAGI. V lost 6 bases and J lost 5, with 19 bases in between. The CDR3 consists of 15 residues. The DNA of the CDR3 is TGTGCCAGCAGGCGGGGGCCCACAGTTTTCGAGACCCAGTACTTC. Its translation: CASRRGPTVFETQYF.

This chain connects TRBV7-2 to TRBJ1-3; TRBD1 matches 7 bases. V was pared by 5 bases and J by 4 bases, with 8 bases of the junction left unmatched. Germline loops: CDR1 SGHTA, CDR2 FQGNSA. The CDR3 runs 15 residues. CDR3 in amino acids: CASSPGTAWGNTIYF. The CDR3 nucleotides read TGTGCCAGCAGCCCCGGGACAGCTTGGGGAAACACCATATATTTT.

The J gene is TRBJ2-7, the V gene TRBV9; 11 bases agree with TRBD2. The CDR3 totals 15 residues. CDR1 and CDR2 from the germline V gene are SGDLS and YYNGEE. V lost 4 bases, J lost 4 bases, and 7 bases stayed unmatched. The CDR3 sequence: CASSPSGLAVYEQYF. The CDR3 DNA follows: TGTGCCAGCAGCCCCTCGGGACTAGCGGTTTACGAGCAGTACTTC.

The genes are TRBV19 and TRBJ1-2, with a possible D match to TRBD1 (6 bases). Germline CDR1 reads LNHDA; CDR2 reads SQIVND (reference sequence). Trimming stripped 3 bases from V and 6 bases from J, with 17 bases between. The CDR3 extends over 15 amino acids. CDR3 residues: CASSIGGALLDGYTF. The CDR3 bases are TGTGCCAGTAGTATCGGGGGGGCGCTTCTCGATGGCTACACCTTC.

The V and J genes are TRBV4-3 and TRBJ1-1; no clear D gene. V lost 0 bases, J lost 4 bases, and 15 bases lay in between. Germline CDR1 is LGHNA and CDR2 is YSLEER. The CDR3 length is 16 residues. The DNA for the CDR3 is TGCGCCAGCAGCCAAGATTTAGGAGGGTTTAGCACTGAAGCTTTCTTT. This gives the protein CASSQDLGGFSTEAFF.

The chain carries TRBV5-1 and TRBJ1-1, with 7 bases that match TRBD1. The CDR3 is 17 residues long. Germline CDR1 reads SGHRS; CDR2 reads YFSETQ. Unmatched junction bases numbered 12, after V lost 2 bases and J lost 2 bases. DNA of the CDR3: TGCGCCAGCAGCTTTCATCGGCAAGGGACAGAAAACACTGAAGCTTTCTTT. Its protein is CASSFHRQGTENTEAFF.

The chain carries TRBV5-5 and TRBJ1-4, with D unclear. The CDR3 is made up of 14 amino acids. In germline, CDR1 is SGHKS, CDR2 YYEKEE (reference sequence). V was trimmed by 2 bases and J by 8 bases, leaving 13 bases between them. The CDR3 is CASSFTGGGEKLFF. In DNA, the CDR3 is TGTGCCAGCAGCTTTACGGGAGGTGGGGAAAAACTGTTTTTT. The whole variable domain, remainder taken from reference TRBV5-5 and TRBJ1-4, is DAGVTQSPTHLIKTRGQQVTLRCSPISGHKSVSWYQQVLGQGPQFIFQYYEKEERGRGNFPDRFSARQFPNYSSELNVNALLLGDSALYLCASSFTGGGEKLFFGSGTQLSVL.

Only a few counts were recorded for this clone. V and J are TRBV12-3 or TRBV12-4 and TRBJ2-2, with D hard to call. CDR3 length equals 12 residues. Trimming stripped 5 bases from V and 4 bases from J, with 5 bases between. The CDR3 loop reads CASSRGTGELFF. CDR3 sequence (DNA): TGTGCCAGCAGTCGAGGCACCGGGGAGCTGTTTTTT.

The gene calls are TRBV7-2 and TRBJ1-4; 7 nucleotides agree with TRBD1. The CDR3 is 15 residues long. The V and J ends lost 5 bases and 4 bases, in that order; junction bases with no gene match: 7. Germline V gives CDR1 SGHTA, CDR2 FQGNSA. The CDR3 region is CASSPKRGHNEKLFF. Here the CDR3 DNA reads TGTGCCAGCAGCCCTAAAAGGGGGCATAATGAAAAACTGTTTTTT.

The chain joins TRBV19 to TRBJ1-3; D might be TRBD1 (5 bases). CDR1 is LNHDA and CDR2 is SQIVND in the germline V gene (reference sequence). The CDR3 runs to 15 residues. V was shortened by 3 bases and J by 4 bases, with 13 bases between the two germline ends. CDR3 coding DNA: TGTGCCAGTAGTATTCGGCAGGGATACGGAAACACCATATATTTT. As protein: CASSIRQGYGNTIYF.